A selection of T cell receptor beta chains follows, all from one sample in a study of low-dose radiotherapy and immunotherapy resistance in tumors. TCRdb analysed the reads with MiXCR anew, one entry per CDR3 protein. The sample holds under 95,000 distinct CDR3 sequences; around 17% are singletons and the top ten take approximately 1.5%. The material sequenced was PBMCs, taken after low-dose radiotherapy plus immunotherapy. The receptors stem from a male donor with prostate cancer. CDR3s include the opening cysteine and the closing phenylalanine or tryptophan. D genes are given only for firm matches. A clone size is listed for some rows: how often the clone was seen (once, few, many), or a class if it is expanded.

CDR3 DNA: TGTGCCAGCAGCCAAGAATTAACCGGAGTACGGGAGCAGTTCTTC
CDR3 protein: CASSQELTGVREQFF
V gene: TRBV4-2
J gene: TRBJ2-1
D gene: .
clone size: .

CDR3 DNA: TGTGCCAGCAGCGTTCTTGATACCGACACCTACGAGCAGTACTTC
CDR3 protein: CASSVLDTDTYEQYF
V gene: TRBV9
J gene: TRBJ2-7
D gene: .
clone size: many

CDR3 DNA: TGTGCCAGCAGTTACTCGGACGTTAGGTCCTACGAGCAGTACTTC
CDR3 protein: CASSYSDVRSYEQYF
V gene: TRBV6-6
J gene: TRBJ2-7
D gene: .
clone size: many

CDR3 DNA: TGTGCCAGCAGCCTTATAGCGGGAGGGCTTTACAATGAGCAGTTCTTC
CDR3 protein: CASSLIAGGLYNEQFF
V gene: TRBV7-2
J gene: TRBJ2-1
D gene: TRBD2
clone size: many

CDR3 DNA: TGTGCCAGCAGTTTCACTCGTTCCTACGAGCAGTACTTC
CDR3 protein: CASSFTRSYEQYF
V gene: TRBV28
J gene: TRBJ2-7
D gene: .
clone size: many

CDR3 DNA: TGCAGTGCTAGAGATGTGGGCGGGAGGACAGATACGCAGTATTTT
CDR3 protein: CSARDVGGRTDTQYF
V gene: TRBV20-1
J gene: TRBJ2-3
D gene: TRBD2
clone size: many

CDR3 DNA: TGTGCCAGCAGCCCCCACGGGGTCGATGAGACCCAGTACTTC
CDR3 protein: CASSPHGVDETQYF
V gene: TRBV28
J gene: TRBJ2-5
D gene: .
clone size: many

CDR3 DNA: TGCAGTGCTAGAGATCTAGCGTTAGCCTACAATGAGCAGTTCTTC
CDR3 protein: CSARDLALAYNEQFF
V gene: TRBV20-1
J gene: TRBJ2-1
D gene: .
clone size: .

CDR3 DNA: TGTGCCAGCAGTTTGTCCCTCTATGGCTACACCTTC
CDR3 protein: CASSLSLYGYTF
V gene: TRBV28
J gene: TRBJ1-2
D gene: .
clone size: many

CDR3 DNA: TGTGCCTGGAGAGTTGCGGGAGGTTATGAGCAGTACTTC
CDR3 protein: CAWRVAGGYEQYF
V gene: TRBV30
J gene: TRBJ2-7
D gene: TRBD2
clone size: many

CDR3 DNA: TGCGCCAGCAGCTTGGACCAGGGCATCACAGATACGCAGTATTTT
CDR3 protein: CASSLDQGITDTQYF
V gene: TRBV5-1
J gene: TRBJ2-3
D gene: .
clone size: many

CDR3 DNA: TGTGCCAGCAGCTTCCCACTTAACAATGAGCAGTTCTTC
CDR3 protein: CASSFPLNNEQFF
V gene: TRBV7-2
J gene: TRBJ2-1
D gene: .
clone size: many

CDR3 DNA: TGTGCCAGCAGTGGGACAGGGTCCTACAATGAGCAGTTCTTC
CDR3 protein: CASSGTGSYNEQFF
V gene: TRBV12-3/TRBV12-4
J gene: TRBJ2-1
D gene: TRBD1
clone size: .

CDR3 DNA: TGTGCCAGCGACAGGGCTGGAAACACCATATATTTT
CDR3 protein: CASDRAGNTIYF
V gene: TRBV12-3/TRBV12-4
J gene: TRBJ1-3
D gene: TRBD1
clone size: many

CDR3 DNA: TGCGCCAGCAGCTTGGAAGCTACCGGAGAGACCCAGTACTTC
CDR3 protein: CASSLEATGETQYF
V gene: TRBV5-1
J gene: TRBJ2-5
D gene: .
clone size: .

CDR3 DNA: TGTGCCAGCAGCCAAATGACGGGCGGGAGGGAGACCCAGTACTTC
CDR3 protein: CASSQMTGGRETQYF
V gene: TRBV12-3/TRBV12-4
J gene: TRBJ2-5
D gene: TRBD2
clone size: many

CDR3 DNA: TGCGCCAGCAGCTCGGGGGTAGCGGGAGGTTACAATGAGCAGTTCTTC
CDR3 protein: CASSSGVAGGYNEQFF
V gene: TRBV5-1
J gene: TRBJ2-1
D gene: TRBD2
clone size: many

CDR3 DNA: TGTGCCAGCAGCCCCGGGGACTTCTCGTCGGGGCAGTTCTTC
CDR3 protein: CASSPGDFSSGQFF
V gene: TRBV3-1
J gene: TRBJ2-1
D gene: .
clone size: .

CDR3 DNA: TGTGCCAGCAGCCCTCGGACGAGGACTAGCAATCAGCCCCAGCATTTT
CDR3 protein: CASSPRTRTSNQPQHF
V gene: TRBV7-2
J gene: TRBJ1-5
D gene: .
clone size: many

CDR3 DNA: TGCGCCAGCAGCCCGGGACAAGGATCCTACAATGAGCAGTACTTC
CDR3 protein: CASSPGQGSYNEQYF
V gene: TRBV4-3
J gene: TRBJ2-7
D gene: .
clone size: once

CDR3 DNA: TGTGCCTGGAATCCAACAGGGGCTGGTGAGCAGTTCTTC
CDR3 protein: CAWNPTGAGEQFF
V gene: TRBV30
J gene: TRBJ2-1
D gene: TRBD1
clone size: many

CDR3 DNA: TGTGCCAGCATCCGGATGGGCGGGGAGCTGTTTTTT
CDR3 protein: CASIRMGGELFF
V gene: TRBV27
J gene: TRBJ2-2
D gene: .
clone size: .

CDR3 DNA: TGTGCCAGCACGGCAGGGGGTCGGAACACTGAAGCTTTCTTT
CDR3 protein: CASTAGGRNTEAFF
V gene: TRBV28
J gene: TRBJ1-1
D gene: TRBD1
clone size: many

CDR3 DNA: TGCAGTGCTAGCGGAGAGACCTCCTACGAGCAGTACTTC
CDR3 protein: CSASGETSYEQYF
V gene: TRBV20-1
J gene: TRBJ2-7
D gene: .
clone size: many

CDR3 DNA: TGTGCCAGCAGCCCAGACGGGCAAGCGAACACCGGGGAGCTGTTTTTT
CDR3 protein: CASSPDGQANTGELFF
V gene: TRBV28
J gene: TRBJ2-2
D gene: .
clone size: many

CDR3 DNA: TGTGCCAGCAGGAAACCAGGAGGCCCCACAGATACGCAGTATTTT
CDR3 protein: CASRKPGGPTDTQYF
V gene: TRBV28
J gene: TRBJ2-3
D gene: .
clone size: .